This T cell receptor (beta chain) was sequenced for a study of blood T cell repertoires in COVID-19. Study-wide background: The United States, Italy and Spain supplied acute and convalescent COVID-19 samples.

Germline CDR1 is LGHDT and CDR2 is YNNKEL (reference sequence). The V gene end was trimmed by 3 bases and the J gene end by 7 bases; junction bases not matched to a gene: 8. The CDR3 spans 14 residues. Per the study methods: Amplification from reference gene primers served as the basis for estimated nucleated cell counts. Profiling relied on immunoSEQ multiplex PCR, and the TCRdb table lists in-frame clones only, not all of them. V and J calls and clone size are as listed in that table; D and trimming were resolved from the DNA. In the table there are some 260,000 clones, approximately 88% of which are singletons.

This sequence was found in a woman aged 25 to 39 with COVID-19, enrolled during active disease. V is TRBV3-1 (or the pseudogene TRBV3-2) and J is TRBJ2-7; 8 positions agree with TRBD1. Input material: peripheral blood. CDR3 residues: CASSQDRARGEQYF. Written as DNA, the CDR3 is TGTGCCAGCAGCCAGGACAGGGCCAGGGGGGAGCAGTACTTC.